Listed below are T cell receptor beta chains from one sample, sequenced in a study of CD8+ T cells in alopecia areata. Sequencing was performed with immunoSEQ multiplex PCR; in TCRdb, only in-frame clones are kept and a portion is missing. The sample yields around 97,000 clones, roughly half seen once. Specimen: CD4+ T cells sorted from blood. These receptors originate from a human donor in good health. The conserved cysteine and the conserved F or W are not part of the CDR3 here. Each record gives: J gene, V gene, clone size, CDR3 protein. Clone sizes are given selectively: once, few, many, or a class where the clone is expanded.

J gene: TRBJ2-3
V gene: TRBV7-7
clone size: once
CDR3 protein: ASSLVAGTDTQY

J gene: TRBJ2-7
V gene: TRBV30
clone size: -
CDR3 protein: ATTARGLGYEQY

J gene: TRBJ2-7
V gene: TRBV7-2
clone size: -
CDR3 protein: ASSHPGVEQY

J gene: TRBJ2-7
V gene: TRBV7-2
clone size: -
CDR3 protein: ASSQEGGGYYEQY

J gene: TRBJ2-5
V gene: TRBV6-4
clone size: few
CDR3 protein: ASSDASRETQY

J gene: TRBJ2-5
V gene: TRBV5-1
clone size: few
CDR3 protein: ASSLAGSQETQY

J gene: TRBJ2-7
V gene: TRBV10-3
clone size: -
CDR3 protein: AISESPGASYEQY

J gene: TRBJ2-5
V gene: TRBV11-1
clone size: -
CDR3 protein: ASSLGQEETQY

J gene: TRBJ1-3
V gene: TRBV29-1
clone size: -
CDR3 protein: SVEVRGDPGNTIY

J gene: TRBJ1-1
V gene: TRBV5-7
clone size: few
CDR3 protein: ASSQGTVGGTEAF

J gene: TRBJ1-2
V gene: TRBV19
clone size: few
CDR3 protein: ATQRNYGYT

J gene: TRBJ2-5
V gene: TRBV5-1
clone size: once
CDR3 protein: ASKVGGFETQY

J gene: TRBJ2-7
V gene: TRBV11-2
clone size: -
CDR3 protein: ASSKGLARSYEQY

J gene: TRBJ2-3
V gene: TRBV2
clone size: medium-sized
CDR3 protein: ASKQRGPSTDTQY

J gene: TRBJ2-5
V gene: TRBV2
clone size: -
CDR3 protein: ASSGKRVETQY

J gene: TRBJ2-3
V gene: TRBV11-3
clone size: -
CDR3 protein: ASSYSGDTQY

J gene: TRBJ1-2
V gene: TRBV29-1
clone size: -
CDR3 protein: SVGHDSPYGYT

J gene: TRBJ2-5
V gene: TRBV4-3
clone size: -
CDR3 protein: ASSRQKGQTQY

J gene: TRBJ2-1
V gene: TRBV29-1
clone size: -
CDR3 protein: SVVFLYEQF

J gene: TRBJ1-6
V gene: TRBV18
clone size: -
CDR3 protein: ASSPRMGDYNSPLH

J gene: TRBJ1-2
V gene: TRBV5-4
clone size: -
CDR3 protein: ASSPGTGPYGYT

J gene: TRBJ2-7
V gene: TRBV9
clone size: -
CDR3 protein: ASSVGDTQLYFYEQY

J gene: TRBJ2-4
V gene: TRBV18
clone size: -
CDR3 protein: ASSPRGRVDKNIQY

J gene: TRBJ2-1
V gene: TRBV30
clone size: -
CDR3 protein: AWTLGLSWNEQF

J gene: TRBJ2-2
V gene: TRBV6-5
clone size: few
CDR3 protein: ASSRTGNTGELF

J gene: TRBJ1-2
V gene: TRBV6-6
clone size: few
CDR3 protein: ASRSQGTGLAYGYT

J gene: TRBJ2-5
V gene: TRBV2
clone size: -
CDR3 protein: ASSVSGETQY

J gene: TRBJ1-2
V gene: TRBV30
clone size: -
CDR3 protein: AWSGTFYGYT

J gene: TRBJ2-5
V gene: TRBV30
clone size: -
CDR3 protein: AWSGEETQY

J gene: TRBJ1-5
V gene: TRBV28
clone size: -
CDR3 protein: ASRWAMTGGNQPQH

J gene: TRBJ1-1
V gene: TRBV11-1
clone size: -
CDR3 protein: ASSTGQWNTEAF

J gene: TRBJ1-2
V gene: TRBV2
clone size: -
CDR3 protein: ASSERQVAYGYT

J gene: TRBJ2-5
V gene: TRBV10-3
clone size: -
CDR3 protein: AISRGLQETQY

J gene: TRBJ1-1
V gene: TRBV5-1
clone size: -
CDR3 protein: ASSLGAGNTEAF

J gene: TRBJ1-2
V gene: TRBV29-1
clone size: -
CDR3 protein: SVEPRHGYT

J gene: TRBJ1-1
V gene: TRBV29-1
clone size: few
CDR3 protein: SVGRVGTEAF

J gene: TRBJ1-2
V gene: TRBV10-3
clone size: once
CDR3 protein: AISEPGRAGQLSYT

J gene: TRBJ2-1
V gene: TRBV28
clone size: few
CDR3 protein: ASSSPGDSNKRNEQF

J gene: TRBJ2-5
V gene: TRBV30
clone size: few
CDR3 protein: AWSSTGPRDQY